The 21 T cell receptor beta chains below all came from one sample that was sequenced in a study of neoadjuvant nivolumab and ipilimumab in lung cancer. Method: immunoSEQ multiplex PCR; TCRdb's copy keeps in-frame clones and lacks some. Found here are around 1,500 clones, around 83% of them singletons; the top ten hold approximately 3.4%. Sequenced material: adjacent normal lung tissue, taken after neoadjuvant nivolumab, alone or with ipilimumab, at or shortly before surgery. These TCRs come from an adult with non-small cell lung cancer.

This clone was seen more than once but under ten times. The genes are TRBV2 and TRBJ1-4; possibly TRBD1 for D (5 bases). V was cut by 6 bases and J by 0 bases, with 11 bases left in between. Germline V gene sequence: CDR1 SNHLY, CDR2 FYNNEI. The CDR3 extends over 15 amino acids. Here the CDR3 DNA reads TGTGCCAGCAGAACCAGACAGTCAACTAATGAAAAACTGTTTTTT. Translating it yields CASRTRQSTNEKLFF.

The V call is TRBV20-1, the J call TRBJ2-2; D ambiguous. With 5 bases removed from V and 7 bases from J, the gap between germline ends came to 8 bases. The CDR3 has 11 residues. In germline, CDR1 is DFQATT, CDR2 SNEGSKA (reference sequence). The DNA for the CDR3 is TGCAGTGCTCCCCTAGGCGGGGAGCTGTTTTTT. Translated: CSAPLGGELFF.

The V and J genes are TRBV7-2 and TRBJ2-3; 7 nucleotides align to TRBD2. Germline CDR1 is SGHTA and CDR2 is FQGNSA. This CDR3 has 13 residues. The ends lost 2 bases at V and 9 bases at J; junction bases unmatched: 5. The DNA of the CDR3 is TGTGCCAGCAGCTTATACGCGGGGGAGACGCAGTATTTT. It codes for CASSLYAGETQYF.

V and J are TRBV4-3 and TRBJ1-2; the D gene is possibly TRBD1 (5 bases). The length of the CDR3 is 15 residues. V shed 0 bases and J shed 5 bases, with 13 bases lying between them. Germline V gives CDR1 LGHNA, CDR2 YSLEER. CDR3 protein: CASSQEVGLWYGYTF. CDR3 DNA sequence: TGCGCCAGCAGCCAAGAGGTGGGACTTTGGTATGGCTACACCTTC.

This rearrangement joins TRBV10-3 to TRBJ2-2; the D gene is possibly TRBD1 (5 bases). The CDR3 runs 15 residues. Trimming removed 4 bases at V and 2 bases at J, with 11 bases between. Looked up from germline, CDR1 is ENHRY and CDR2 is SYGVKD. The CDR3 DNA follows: TGTGCCATCAGTGGAGACAGAGGTAACACCGGGGAGCTGTTTTTT. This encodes CAISGDRGNTGELFF.

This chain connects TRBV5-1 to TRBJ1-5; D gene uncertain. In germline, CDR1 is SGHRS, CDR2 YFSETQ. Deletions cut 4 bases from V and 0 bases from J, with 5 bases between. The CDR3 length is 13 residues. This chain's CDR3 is CASSADSNQPQHF. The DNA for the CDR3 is TGCGCCAGCAGCGCAGATAGCAATCAGCCCCAGCATTTT.

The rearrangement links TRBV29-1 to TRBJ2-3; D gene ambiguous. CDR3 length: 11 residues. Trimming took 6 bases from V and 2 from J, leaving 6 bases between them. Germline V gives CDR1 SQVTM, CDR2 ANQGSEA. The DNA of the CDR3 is TGCAGCGTCCGCCCCACAGATACGCAGTATTTT. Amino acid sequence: CSVRPTDTQYF.

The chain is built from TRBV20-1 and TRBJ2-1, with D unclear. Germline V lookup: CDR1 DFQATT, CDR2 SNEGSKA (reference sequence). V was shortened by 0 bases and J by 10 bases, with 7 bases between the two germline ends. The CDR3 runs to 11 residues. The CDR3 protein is CSARDEGEQFF. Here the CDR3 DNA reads TGCAGTGCTAGAGATGAAGGGGAGCAGTTCTTC.

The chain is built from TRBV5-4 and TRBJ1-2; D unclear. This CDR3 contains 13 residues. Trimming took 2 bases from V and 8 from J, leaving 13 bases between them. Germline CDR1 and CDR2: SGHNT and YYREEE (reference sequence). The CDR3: CASSFLWKEGYTF. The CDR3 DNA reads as TGTGCCAGCAGCTTTCTATGGAAGGAAGGCTACACCTTC.

The CDR3 bases are TGTGCCAGCAGCCTGGGACTGGGTAATTCACCCCTCCACTTT. Residues: CASSLGLGNSPLHF. V usage is TRBV4-2 and J usage is TRBJ1-6; TRBD1 might be the D (5 bases). The CDR3 totals 14 residues. Germline V gene data show CDR1 as LGHNA and CDR2 as YNFKEQ. The V end was cut by 4 bases, the J end by 6 bases, with 10 bases between.

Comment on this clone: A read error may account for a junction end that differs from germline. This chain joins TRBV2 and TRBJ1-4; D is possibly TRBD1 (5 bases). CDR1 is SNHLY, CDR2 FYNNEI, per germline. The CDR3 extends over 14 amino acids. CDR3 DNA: TGTGCCAGCAATGAAAGGGGAAGGGAAGAAAAACTGTTTTTT. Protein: CASNERGREEKLFF. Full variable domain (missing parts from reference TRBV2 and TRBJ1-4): EPEVTQTPSHQVTQMGQEVILRCVPISNHLYFYWYRQILGQKVEFLVSFYNNEISEKSEIFDDQFSVERPDGSNFTLKIRSTKLEDSAMYFCASNERGREEKLFFGSGTQLSVL.

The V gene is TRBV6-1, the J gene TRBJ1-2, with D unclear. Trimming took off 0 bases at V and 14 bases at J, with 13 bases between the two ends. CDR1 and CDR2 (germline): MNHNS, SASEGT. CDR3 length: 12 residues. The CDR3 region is CASSEASGYRTF. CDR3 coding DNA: TGTGCCAGCAGTGAAGCGTCAGGTTATAGGACCTTC.

The DNA for the CDR3 is TGTGCCAGCAGCCAGGGGGTTGGGGGGCCCAACAATGAGCAGTTCTTC. Encoded protein: CASSQGVGGPNNEQFF. This chain links TRBV4-2 with TRBJ2-1; D may correspond to TRBD1 or TRBD2 (6 bases each). Germline-derived CDR1 and CDR2 are LGHNA and YNFKEQ. The CDR3 loop spans 16 amino acids. The ends were cut back, 3 bases at V and 5 bases at J, with 17 bases in the middle.

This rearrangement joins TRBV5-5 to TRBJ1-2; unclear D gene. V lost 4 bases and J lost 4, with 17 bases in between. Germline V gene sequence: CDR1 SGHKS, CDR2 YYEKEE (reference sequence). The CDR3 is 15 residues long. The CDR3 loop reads CASSPSRALSYGYTF. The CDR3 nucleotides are TGTGCCAGCAGCCCCTCGCGGGCCTTGAGCTATGGCTACACCTTC.

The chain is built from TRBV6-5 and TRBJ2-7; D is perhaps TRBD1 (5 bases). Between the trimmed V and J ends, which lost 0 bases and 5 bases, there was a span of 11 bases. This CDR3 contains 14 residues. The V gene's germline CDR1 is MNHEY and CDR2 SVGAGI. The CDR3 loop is CASSYSSGWDEQYF. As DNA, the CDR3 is TGTGCCAGCAGTTACTCGTCAGGGTGGGACGAGCAGTACTTC.

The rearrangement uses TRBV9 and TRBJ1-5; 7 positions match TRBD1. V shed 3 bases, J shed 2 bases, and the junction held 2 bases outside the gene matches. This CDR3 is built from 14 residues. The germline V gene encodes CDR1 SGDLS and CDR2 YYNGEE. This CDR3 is CASSDGTGNQPQHF. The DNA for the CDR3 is TGTGCCAGCAGCGATGGGACAGGCAATCAGCCCCAGCATTTT.

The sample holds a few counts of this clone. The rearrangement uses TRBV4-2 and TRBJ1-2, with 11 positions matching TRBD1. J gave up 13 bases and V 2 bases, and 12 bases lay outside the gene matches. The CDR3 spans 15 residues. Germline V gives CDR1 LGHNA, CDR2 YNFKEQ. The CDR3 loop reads CASSQTDRGRSEGTF. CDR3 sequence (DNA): TGTGCCAGCAGCCAAACGGACAGGGGGCGCTCGGAGGGCACCTTC.

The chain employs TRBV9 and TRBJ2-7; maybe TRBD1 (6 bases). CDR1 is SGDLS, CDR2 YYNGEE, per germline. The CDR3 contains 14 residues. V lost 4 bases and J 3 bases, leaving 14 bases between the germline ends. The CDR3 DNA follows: TGTGCCAGCAGCCCAGAGCCAGGGGACTACGAGCAGTACTTC. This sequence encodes CASSPEPGDYEQYF.

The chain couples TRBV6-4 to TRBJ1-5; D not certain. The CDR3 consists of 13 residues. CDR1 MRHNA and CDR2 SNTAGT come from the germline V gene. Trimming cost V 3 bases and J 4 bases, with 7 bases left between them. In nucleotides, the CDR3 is TGTGCCAGCAGTGAGACGGAAAATCAGCCCCAGCATTTT. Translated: CASSETENQPQHF.

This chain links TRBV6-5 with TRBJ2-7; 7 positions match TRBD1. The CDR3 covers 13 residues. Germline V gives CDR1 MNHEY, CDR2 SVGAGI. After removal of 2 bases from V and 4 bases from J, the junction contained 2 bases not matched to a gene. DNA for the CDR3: TGTGCCAGCAGTTACGACAGGGATTACGAGCAGTACTTC. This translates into CASSYDRDYEQYF.

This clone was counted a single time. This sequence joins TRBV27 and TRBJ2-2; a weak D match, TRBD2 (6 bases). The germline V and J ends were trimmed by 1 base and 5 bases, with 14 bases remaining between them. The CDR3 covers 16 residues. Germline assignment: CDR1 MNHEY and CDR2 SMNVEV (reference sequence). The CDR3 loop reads CASSLFWGEGTGELFF. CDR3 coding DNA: TGTGCCAGCAGTTTATTTTGGGGGGAAGGAACCGGGGAGCTGTTTTTT.